This TCR beta chain is from a study of tumor and adjacent non-tumor tissue in lung cancer. The CDR3 extends over 14 amino acids. Germline V CDR1 and CDR2: DFQATT, SNEGSKA (reference sequence). This sample's RNA came from whole unsorted tissue. The table lists this clonotype with a few counts. Its antigen is still unknown. One junction end disagrees with the germline gene, perhaps due to a read error. TCRbeta libraries were built with three rounds of nested PCR, modified from ARM-PCR. TCRdb processed the multiplex PCR reads anew with MiXCR; each CDR3 protein has one entry. The table lists 200,000 to 250,000 distinct CDR3 sequences, less than 80% of them singletons, with around 25% in the top ten. Study-level results: Top 100 clones took a larger repertoire share in normal lung. Compared with tumor, normal lung showed significantly lower TCR diversity.

This sequence originates from a man in his fifties or sixties with non-small cell lung cancer. This sequence joins TRBV20-1 and TRBJ2-1; TRBD2 agrees at 8 bases. Sequencing used lung tumor tissue. This CDR3 is CNARVGRGGLEQFF. The CDR3 nucleotides read TGCAATGCTAGAGTGGGACGGGGGGGCCTTGAGCAGTTCTTC.